This is a list of T cell receptor beta chains from one sample in a study of CD8 T cells in ankylosing spondylitis. Each CDR3 protein is one row after TCRdb ran MiXCR on the 5' RACE reads. The table records around 390,000 distinct CDR3 sequences, more than 20% of them present only once. Sequencing was done on a sample of blood, either unsorted or a sorted T cell fraction (not recorded which). Source of these receptors: a male donor with ankylosing spondylitis. Each CDR3 is given with its conserved first and last residue. Each record gives: D gene, V gene, clone size, J gene, CDR3 DNA, CDR3 protein. The D gene is left open where the match is weak. Expanded clones get a size class; other rows say once, few or many, or leave the size out.

D: -
V: TRBV5-1
size: -
J: TRBJ2-5
DNA: TGCGCCAGCAGCTTGGCGGAGGGGACTGGGGAGACCCAGTACTTC
CDR3: CASSLAEGTGETQYF

D: -
V: TRBV27
size: -
J: TRBJ1-5
DNA: TGTGCCAGCAGCTGGAGACGGGGGCAGCCCCAGCATTTT
CDR3: CASSWRRGQPQHF

D: -
V: TRBV27
size: few
J: TRBJ2-5
DNA: TGTGCCAGCAGTTTATTGGCTAGCAAAGAGACCCAGTACTTC
CDR3: CASSLLASKETQYF

D: -
V: TRBV2
size: few
J: TRBJ2-1
DNA: TGTGCCAGCTTGAGGGGATGGGAGGTCAATGAGCAGTTCTTC
CDR3: CASLRGWEVNEQFF

D: -
V: TRBV7-2
size: -
J: TRBJ1-6
DNA: TGTGCCAGCAGCACTCTCTATTCACCCCTCCACTTT
CDR3: CASSTLYSPLHF

D: -
V: TRBV7-2
size: few
J: TRBJ2-1
DNA: TGTGCCAGCAGCGGGCGAACTAGTTATGAGCAGTTCTTC
CDR3: CASSGRTSYEQFF

D: TRBD2
V: TRBV4-1
size: many
J: TRBJ2-1
DNA: TGCGCCAGCAGCCCTCTAGCGGGAGGCAGGAATGAGCAGTTCTTC
CDR3: CASSPLAGGRNEQFF

D: -
V: TRBV6-5
size: few
J: TRBJ2-7
DNA: TGTGCCAGCAGTTACTCGCGACTAGACTACGAGCAGTACTTC
CDR3: CASSYSRLDYEQYF

D: -
V: TRBV12-3/TRBV12-4
size: -
J: TRBJ1-1
DNA: TGTGCCAGCAGTCGTCCGGGCGCCTCCGAAGCTTTCTTT
CDR3: CASSRPGASEAFF

D: TRBD2
V: TRBV7-2
size: -
J: TRBJ2-7
DNA: TGTGCCAGCAGCGGTAGAGCGGGGAGCTCCTACGAGCAGTACTTC
CDR3: CASSGRAGSSYEQYF

D: -
V: TRBV19
size: -
J: TRBJ1-5
DNA: TGTGCCAGTAGTCAGGGGTGGCAGCCCCAGCATTTT
CDR3: CASSQGWQPQHF

D: -
V: TRBV20-1
size: -
J: TRBJ2-3
DNA: TGCAGTGCCCACCTTCGGGCGGGTGATACGCAGTATTTT
CDR3: CSAHLRAGDTQYF

D: -
V: TRBV12-3/TRBV12-4
size: -
J: TRBJ2-4
DNA: TGTGCCAGCAGTACAAGACAGCCAAACATTCAGTACTTC
CDR3: CASSTRQPNIQYF

D: TRBD1
V: TRBV20-1
size: -
J: TRBJ1-3
DNA: TGCAGTGCAGAGACAGGGGATGGAAACACCATATATTTT
CDR3: CSAETGDGNTIYF

D: TRBD1
V: TRBV20-1
size: few
J: TRBJ1-5
DNA: TGCAGTGCTAGAGACGACAGGGAGGAACAGCCCCAGCATTTT
CDR3: CSARDDREEQPQHF

D: TRBD2
V: TRBV20-1
size: few
J: TRBJ2-3
DNA: TGCAGTGCAACCCCTCCGGGAGGGCACGCAGATACGCAGTATTTT
CDR3: CSATPPGGHADTQYF

D: TRBD1
V: TRBV20-1
size: -
J: TRBJ1-6
DNA: TGCAGTGCTAGGGGGACAGGGAGTTCACCCCTCCACTTT
CDR3: CSARGTGSSPLHF

D: -
V: TRBV9
size: few
J: TRBJ2-3
DNA: TGTGCCAGCAGCGTAGGACCGGGGTGGGGCACAGATACGCAGTATTTT
CDR3: CASSVGPGWGTDTQYF

D: -
V: TRBV14
size: many
J: TRBJ2-1
DNA: TGTGCCAGCACAGGCGGGAACTCCTACAATGAGCAGTTCTTC
CDR3: CASTGGNSYNEQFF

D: TRBD2
V: TRBV19
size: -
J: TRBJ2-7
DNA: TGTGCCAGTAGTCGCGGACTAGCGGGAGTGTTGTACGAGCAGTACTTC
CDR3: CASSRGLAGVLYEQYF

D: -
V: TRBV5-1
size: once
J: TRBJ1-1
DNA: TGCGCCAGCAGCTCGACGGGGGCGGCGAACACTGAAGCTTTCTTT
CDR3: CASSSTGAANTEAFF

D: TRBD2
V: TRBV7-9
size: few
J: TRBJ2-4
DNA: TGTGCCAGCAGCTTAGGTCTAGCGGGGACCATTCAGTACTTC
CDR3: CASSLGLAGTIQYF

D: -
V: TRBV27
size: -
J: TRBJ2-7
DNA: TGTGCCAGCAGTTCCCCCCAGGTAGAGAGGTCCTACGAGCAGTACTTC
CDR3: CASSSPQVERSYEQYF